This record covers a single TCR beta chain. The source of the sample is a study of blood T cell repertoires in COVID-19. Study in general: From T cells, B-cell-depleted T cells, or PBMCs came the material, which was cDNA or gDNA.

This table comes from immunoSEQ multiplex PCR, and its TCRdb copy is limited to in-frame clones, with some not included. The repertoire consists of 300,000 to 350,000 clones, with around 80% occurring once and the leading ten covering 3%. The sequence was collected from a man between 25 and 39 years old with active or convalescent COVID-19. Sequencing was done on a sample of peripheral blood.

CDR3 coding DNA: TGTGCCACCAGTGCCTCCCCTCACCGGGACAGGGTCAAACAGCCCCAGCATTTT. Translated, it gives CATSASPHRDRVKQPQHF. The chain has TRBV24-1 and TRBJ1-5, with 9 bases identical to TRBD1. The CDR3 totals 18 residues. V shed 5 bases, J shed 7 bases, and the junction held 17 bases outside the gene matches. The germline V gene encodes CDR1 KGHDR and CDR2 SFDVKD.